This T cell receptor beta chain originates from a study of response to subunit inactivated influenza vaccine. Study results and limitations: After each seasonal influenza vaccination, few new T cells are recruited, the authors suggested.

The germline V gene has CDR1 MNHNS and CDR2 SASEGT. The V end was cut by 4 bases, the J end by 6 bases, with 15 bases between. The CDR3 is 15 amino acids. Each CDR3 protein is one row after TCRdb ran MiXCR on the RT-PCR reads. Of 500,000 to 600,000 distinct CDR3 sequences detected, roughly 12% appear once; the ten largest clones hold 9.5% to 13%. Notes on this clonotype: Its antigen is still unknown.

The chain recombines TRBV6-1 with TRBJ2-2, with D perhaps matching TRBD1 (5 bases). This receptor was obtained from a man between 45 and 60 years old who received an inactivated influenza vaccine. Here the sequenced sample was PBMCs from blood, taken on the day of vaccination. CDR3 region: CASSADGRGSGELFF. The CDR3 DNA reads as TGTGCCAGCAGTGCTGATGGAAGGGGATCCGGGGAGCTGTTTTTT.